A selection of T cell receptor beta chains follows, all from one sample in a study of cytomegalovirus exposure and HLA in healthy donors. Profiling relied on immunoSEQ multiplex PCR, and the TCRdb table lists in-frame clones only, not all of them. The sample holds about 170,000 clones, roughly four fifths seen once. Material: PBMCs. These TCRs come from a young man in good health and CMV-seronegative. CDR3s include the opening cysteine and the closing phenylalanine or tryptophan. Expanded clones get a size class; other rows say once, few or many, or leave the size out.

TRBV14,-,CASSPRTSTHREYTGELFF
TRBV7-9,-,CASSSPGQGAYEQYF
TRBV15,-,CATSRAQGMDEKLFF
TRBV5-4,-,CASSPPENTGELFF
TRBV7-9,few,CASSLGVTGVSEQYF
TRBV6-1,-,CASRSGQPNQPQHF
TRBV19,-,CASSISAPTTYEQYF
TRBV10-1,-,CAKEPGTGVAKNIQYF
TRBV6-5,-,CASSIRVLNSPLHF
TRBV27,few,CASSDRVSYEQYF
TRBV30,once,CASPRTGGFGELFF
TRBV5-4,-,CASRSTGTGEQYF
TRBV7-8,-,CASSLVGPALGNTEAFF
TRBV9,-,CASSFRDRGQETQYF
TRBV12-5,-,CASGLVQGNSNQPQHF